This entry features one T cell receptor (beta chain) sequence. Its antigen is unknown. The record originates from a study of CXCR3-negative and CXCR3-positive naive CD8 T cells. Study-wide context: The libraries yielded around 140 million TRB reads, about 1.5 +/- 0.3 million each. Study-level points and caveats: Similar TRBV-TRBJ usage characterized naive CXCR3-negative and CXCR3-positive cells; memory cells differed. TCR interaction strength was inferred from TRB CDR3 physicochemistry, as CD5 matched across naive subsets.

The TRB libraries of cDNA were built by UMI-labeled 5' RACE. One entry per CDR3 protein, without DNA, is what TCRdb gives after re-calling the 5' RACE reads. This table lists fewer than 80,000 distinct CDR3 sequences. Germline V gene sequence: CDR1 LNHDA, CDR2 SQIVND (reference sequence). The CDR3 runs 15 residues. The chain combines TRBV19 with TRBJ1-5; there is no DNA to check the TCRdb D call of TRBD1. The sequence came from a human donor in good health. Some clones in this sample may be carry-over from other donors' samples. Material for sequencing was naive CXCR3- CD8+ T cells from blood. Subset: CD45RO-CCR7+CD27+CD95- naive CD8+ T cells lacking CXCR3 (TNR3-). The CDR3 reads CASSIDAGGWQPQHF.